These 5 T cell receptor beta chains originate from one sample sequenced in a study of metastatic and nonmetastatic thyroid tumors (TCRdb year 2020). Before undergoing thyroid surgery, none of the patients had been given any kind of treatment. Libraries were made using PCR. The data were produced on an Illumina HiSeq 4000. Using fastp at Q25 and MiXCR, TCRdb reprocessed the public reads and kept productive beta chains. Recorded for this sample are about 85,000 clones; less than 10% of them occurred a single time. In total, the top ten clones hold approximately 10% of the sample. The specimen sequenced was blood. Source of these receptors: a female donor with papillary thyroid cancer or a benign thyroid nodule (not recorded which). Some clones in this sample may be carry-over from other donors' samples.

This clone was counted many times. This chain uses TRBV6-5 with TRBJ1-1, with 7 bases matching TRBD1. The CDR3 spans 14 residues. Trimming cost V 2 bases and J 5 bases; bases outside gene matches: 5. Germline loops: CDR1 MNHEY, CDR2 SVGAGI. The CDR3 spells CASSYDRVETEAFF. The CDR3 DNA sequence: TGTGCCAGCAGTTACGACAGGGTAGAAACTGAAGCTTTCTTT.

This clone was detected ten times or more. This chain joins TRBV2 and TRBJ2-3, with D perhaps assigned TRBD1 or TRBD2 (5 bases each). Germline assignment: CDR1 SNHLY and CDR2 FYNNEI. V was pared by 6 bases and J by 0 bases, with 16 bases between. This CDR3 is built from 16 residues. CDR3 amino acids: CASSDPGTESTDTQYF. The CDR3 DNA reads TGTGCCAGCAGCGATCCTGGGACCGAAAGCACAGATACGCAGTATTTT.

About this clone itself: This may come from a read error, since a much larger clone is one base off. The chain recombines TRBV7-9 with TRBJ1-1; TRBD1 agrees at 7 bases. V dropped 7 bases and J dropped 0; count of bases not matched to a gene: 8. Per the germline V gene, CDR1 is SEHNR and CDR2 is FQNEAQ (reference sequence). The CDR3 runs to 15 residues. The DNA of the CDR3 is TGTGCCAGCATCCCGCCGGGACAGATGAACACTGAAGCTTTCTTT. Its protein is CASIPPGQMNTEAFF. Full variable domain (outside the CDR3, taken from reference TRBV7-9 and TRBJ1-1): DTGVSQNPRHKITKRGQNVTFRCDPISEHNRLYWYRQTLGQGPEFLTYFQNEAQLEKSRLLSDRFSAERPKGSFSTLEIQRTEQGDSAMYLCASIPPGQMNTEAFFGQGTRLTVV.

The chain recombines TRBV5-1 with TRBJ2-2; 9 positions match TRBD1. V shed 4 bases and J 6 bases; nucleotides not matched to a gene: 10. CDR1 SGHRS and CDR2 YFSETQ come from the germline V gene. This CDR3 spans 16 amino acids. In DNA form, the CDR3 reads TGCGCCAGCAGCAGGGGGGACAGGGCGGATGCCGGGGAGCTGTTTTTT. Amino acid sequence: CASSRGDRADAGELFF.

This clone has a count of ten or more. The chain recombines TRBV6-1 with TRBJ2-1, with D perhaps matching TRBD1 (5 bases). V lost 6 bases and J 5 bases, leaving 14 bases between the germline ends. The germline V gene encodes CDR1 MNHNS and CDR2 SASEGT. The CDR3 is 14 residues long. The CDR3, as DNA: TGTGCCAGCAGCCGTCTCGCAGGGAACAATGAGCAGTTCTTC. Translating gives CASSRLAGNNEQFF.